This T cell receptor beta chain comes out of a study of control samples from healthy donors and cancer patients. V lost 4 bases, J lost 3 bases, and 16 bases lay in between. The CDR3 contains 16 residues. The germline V gene encodes CDR1 KGHSH and CDR2 LQKENI. Generated by immunoSEQ multiplex PCR, the TCRdb table keeps only in-frame clones and is missing some. In the table there are about 140,000 clones, 94% of which are singletons. The V gene is TRBV18, the J gene TRBJ1-5; tentative D call: TRBD1 (5 bases). The sample consisted of blood. This clonotype was obtained from a middle-aged man in good health. The CDR3: CASSLRAQGINQPQHF. DNA for the CDR3: TGTGCCAGCTCACTGCGGGCCCAGGGAATCAATCAGCCCCAGCATTTT.